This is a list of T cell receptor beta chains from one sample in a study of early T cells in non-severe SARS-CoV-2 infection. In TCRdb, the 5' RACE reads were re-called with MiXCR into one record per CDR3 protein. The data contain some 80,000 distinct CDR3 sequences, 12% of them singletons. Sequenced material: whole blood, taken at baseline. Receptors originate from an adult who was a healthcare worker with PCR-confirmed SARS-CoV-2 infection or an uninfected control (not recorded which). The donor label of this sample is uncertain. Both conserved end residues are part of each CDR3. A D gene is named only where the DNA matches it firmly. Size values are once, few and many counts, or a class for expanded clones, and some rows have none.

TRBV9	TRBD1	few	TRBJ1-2	CASSIVGTAYGYTF	TGTGCCAGCAGCATAGTTGGGACAGCCTATGGCTACACCTTC
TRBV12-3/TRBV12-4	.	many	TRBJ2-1	CASSLQREGREQFF	TGTGCCAGCAGTCTCCAGAGGGAAGGGCGTGAGCAGTTCTTC
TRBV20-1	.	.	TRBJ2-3	CSASDRSQSDTQYF	TGCAGTGCTAGTGACCGATCACAGTCGGATACGCAGTATTTT
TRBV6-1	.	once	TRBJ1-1	CASSENGMNTEAFF	TGTGCCAGCAGTGAAAACGGGATGAACACTGAAGCTTTCTTT
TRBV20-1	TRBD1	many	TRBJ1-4	CSPYRGGNEKLFF	TGCAGTCCCTACAGGGGAGGAAATGAAAAACTGTTTTTT
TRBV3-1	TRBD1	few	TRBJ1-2	CASSQSDRVNGYTF	TGTGCCAGCAGCCAGTCGGACAGGGTAAATGGCTACACCTTC
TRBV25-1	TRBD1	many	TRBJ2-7	CASRPTGSYEQYF	TGTGCCAGCAGGCCGACAGGGTCCTACGAGCAGTACTTC
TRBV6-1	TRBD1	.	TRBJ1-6	CASSRGGLDSPLHF	TGTGCCAGCAGCCGAGGGGGCCTAGATTCACCCCTCCACTTT
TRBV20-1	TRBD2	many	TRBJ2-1	CSRQRGGGPYNEQFF	TGCAGTAGACAAAGAGGCGGGGGGCCATACAATGAGCAGTTCTTC
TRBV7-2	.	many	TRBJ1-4	CASSLEAVRHLTNEKLFF	TGTGCCAGCAGCTTAGAGGCCGTGAGGCACCTTACTAATGAAAAACTGTTTTTT
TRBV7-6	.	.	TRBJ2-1	CASSPTTHTSYNEQFF	TGTGCCAGCAGCCCTACGACGCATACCTCCTACAATGAGCAGTTCTTC
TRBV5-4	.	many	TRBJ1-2	CASWSTGGNYGYTF	TGTGCCAGCTGGTCGACCGGTGGTAACTATGGCTACACCTTC
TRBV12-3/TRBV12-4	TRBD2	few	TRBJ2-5	CASSLTAGAPAQYF	TGTGCCAGCAGTTTAACAGCGGGGGCCCCGGCCCAGTACTTC
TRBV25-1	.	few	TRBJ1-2	CASSAAGANYGYTF	TGTGCCAGCAGTGCGGCAGGGGCTAACTATGGCTACACCTTC
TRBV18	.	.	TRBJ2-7	CASSPPETQAYEQYF	TGTGCCAGCTCACCACCGGAGACACAAGCCTACGAGCAGTACTTC
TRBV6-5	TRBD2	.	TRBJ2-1	CASSYAGTSNGNEQFF	TGTGCCAGCAGTTACGCCGGGACTAGCAATGGGAATGAGCAGTTCTTC
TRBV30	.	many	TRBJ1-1	CAWVPWGVNTEAFF	TGTGCCTGGGTTCCCTGGGGGGTGAACACTGAAGCTTTCTTT
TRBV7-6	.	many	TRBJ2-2	CASGRGTGTGELFF	TGTGCCAGCGGCAGGGGCACGGGCACCGGGGAGCTGTTTTTT
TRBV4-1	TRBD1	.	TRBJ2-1	CASSQEWAGGLNEQFF	TGCGCCAGCAGCCAAGAGTGGGCAGGGGGCTTGAATGAGCAGTTCTTC
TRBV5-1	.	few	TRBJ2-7	CASSLEPYIYEQYF	TGCGCCAGCAGCTTGGAGCCTTATATCTACGAGCAGTACTTC
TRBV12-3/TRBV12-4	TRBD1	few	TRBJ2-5	CASRRTGTAQETQYF	TGTGCCAGCAGGCGAACCGGGACAGCTCAAGAGACCCAGTACTTC
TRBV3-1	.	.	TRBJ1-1	CASSQDTPQAFF	TGTGCCAGCAGCCAAGATACCCCTCAAGCTTTCTTT
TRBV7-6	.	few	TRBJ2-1	CASSDRTVSSYNEQFF	TGTGCCAGCAGCGATAGAACAGTTAGCTCCTACAATGAGCAGTTCTTC
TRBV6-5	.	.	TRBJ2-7	CASRQDSYEQYF	TGTGCCAGCCGACAGGACTCCTACGAGCAGTACTTC
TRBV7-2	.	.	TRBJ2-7	CASSLDRLFYEQYF	TGTGCCAGCAGCTTAGACAGACTCTTCTACGAGCAGTACTTC
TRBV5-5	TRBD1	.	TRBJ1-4	CASSPGTGPSLNEKLFF	TGTGCCAGCAGTCCCGGGACAGGGCCTAGCCTTAATGAAAAACTGTTTTTT
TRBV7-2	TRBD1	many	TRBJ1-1	CASSLGQTRGTEAFF	TGTGCCAGCAGCTTGGGACAGACCCGGGGAACTGAAGCTTTCTTT
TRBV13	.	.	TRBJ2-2	CASSAASDAGELFF	TGTGCCAGCAGCGCAGCTAGCGATGCCGGGGAGCTGTTTTTT
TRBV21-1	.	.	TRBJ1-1	CAPRDREDTEVFF	TGTGCCCCCCGGGACAGGGAGGATACTGAAGTTTTCTTT
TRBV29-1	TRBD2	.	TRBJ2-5	CSVTPAGGTQETQYF	TGCAGCGTGACCCCAGCGGGAGGGACCCAAGAGACCCAGTACTTC
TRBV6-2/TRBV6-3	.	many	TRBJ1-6	CASSYGVSSYNSPLHF	TGTGCCAGCAGTTACGGGGTGAGCTCCTATAATTCACCCCTCCACTTT
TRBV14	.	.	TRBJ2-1	CASSPDVTMTQFF	TGTGCCAGCAGCCCCGACGTTACAATGACGCAGTTCTTC
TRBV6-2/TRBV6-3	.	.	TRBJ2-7	CASSSNYWDGSYEQYF	TGTGCCAGCAGTTCCAACTATTGGGACGGCTCCTACGAGCAGTACTTC
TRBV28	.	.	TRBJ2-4	CASSSSGTSKNIQYF	TGTGCCAGCAGTTCATCCGGGACGTCGAAAAACATTCAGTACTTC
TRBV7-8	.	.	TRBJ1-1	CASSLVGDTEAFF	TGTGCCAGCAGCTTGGTAGGGGACACTGAAGCTTTCTTT
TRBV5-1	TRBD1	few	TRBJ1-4	CASSFGTGTEKLFF	TGCGCCAGCAGCTTCGGGACAGGGACTGAAAAACTGTTTTTT
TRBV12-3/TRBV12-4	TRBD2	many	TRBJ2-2	CASSPSPLVASGIANTGELFF	TGTGCCAGCAGCCCCTCCCCTTTGGTTGCTAGCGGGATCGCGAACACCGGGGAGCTGTTTTTT
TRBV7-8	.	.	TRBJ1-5	CASSTEGGKPQHF	TGTGCCAGCAGCACGGAAGGGGGAAAGCCCCAGCATTTT
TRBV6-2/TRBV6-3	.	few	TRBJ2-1	CASSYPDEQFF	TGTGCCAGCAGTTACCCGGACGAGCAGTTCTTC
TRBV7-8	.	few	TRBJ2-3	CASSLEGRRPDTQYF	TGTGCCAGCAGCTTAGAGGGACGGAGGCCAGATACGCAGTATTTT
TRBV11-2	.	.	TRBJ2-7	CASSSFRVDEQYF	TGTGCCAGCAGCTCATTCAGAGTAGACGAGCAGTACTTC
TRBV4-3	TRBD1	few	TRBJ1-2	CASSPLGTGNDTF	TGCGCCAGCAGCCCATTGGGGACAGGGAACGACACCTTC
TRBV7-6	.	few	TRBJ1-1	CASSPVPGTEAFF	TGTGCCAGCAGCCCCGTCCCTGGCACTGAAGCTTTCTTT
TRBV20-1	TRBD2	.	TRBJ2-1	CSVAGGRNEQFF	TGCAGTGTAGCGGGAGGGCGTAATGAGCAGTTCTTC
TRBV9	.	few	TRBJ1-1	CASIVWRGENTEAFF	TGTGCCAGCATCGTATGGAGGGGTGAGAACACTGAAGCTTTCTTT
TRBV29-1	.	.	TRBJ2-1	CSVEGLHSYNEQFF	TGCAGCGTGGAGGGGCTCCACTCCTACAATGAGCAGTTCTTC
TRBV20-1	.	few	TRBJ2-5	CSVPRAIQETQYF	TGCAGTGTCCCCCGGGCCATACAAGAGACCCAGTACTTC
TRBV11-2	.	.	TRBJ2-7	CASSLEAAYEQYF	TGTGCCAGCAGCTTAGAGGCAGCTTACGAGCAGTACTTC